This is a list of T cell receptor beta chains from one sample in a study of blood T cell repertoires in COVID-19. Data came from immunoSEQ multiplex PCR; TCRdb stores just in-frame clones and leaves some out. The sample lists around 140,000 clones, around 81% occurring once. Specimen: peripheral blood. The receptors here all came from a human donor in a cohort sampled during active COVID-19. CDR3s include the opening cysteine and the closing phenylalanine or tryptophan. The D gene is left open where the match is weak. Part of the rows lack a size; the others show once, few, many or a class for expanded clones.

- TRBJ1-1 TRBV5-1 - CASSLAGSMNTEAFF TGCGCCAGCAGCTTGGCTGGGAGCATGAACACTGAAGCTTTCTTT
- TRBJ1-4 TRBV28 - CASSLYGGLTEKLFF TGTGCCAGCAGTTTATATGGGGGGTTAACTGAAAAACTGTTTTTT
TRBD1 TRBJ2-1 TRBV6-5 - CASSRQGGNEQFF TGTGCCAGCAGTCGACAGGGGGGCAATGAGCAGTTCTTC
- TRBJ1-3 TRBV7-2 - CASSLAVWGGGNTIYF TGTGCCAGCAGCTTAGCCGTATGGGGAGGGGGAAACACCATATATTTT
- TRBJ2-6 TRBV27 - CASGRGSPGANVLTF TGTGCCAGCGGCAGGGGTTCCCCTGGGGCCAACGTCCTGACTTTC
- TRBJ2-1 TRBV9 - CASSGLGTGNNEQFF TGTGCCAGCAGCGGTTTAGGAACGGGAAACAATGAGCAGTTCTTC
TRBD2 TRBJ2-1 TRBV6-6 - CASGSSGVNEQFF TGTGCCAGCGGATCTAGCGGGGTCAATGAGCAGTTCTTC
TRBD1 TRBJ1-2 TRBV11-1 - CASSPRDSSNYGYTF TGTGCCAGCAGCCCACGGGACAGCTCTAACTATGGCTACACCTTC
- TRBJ2-1 TRBV12-3/TRBV12-4 few CASSLTSAGRFF TGTGCCAGCAGTCTGACTAGTGCTGGTCGGTTCTTC
TRBD2 TRBJ2-7 TRBV7-8 once CASSLAREATVRF TGTGCCAGCAGCTTAGCGCGGGAGGCAACTGTTCGCTTC
TRBD1 TRBJ1-1 TRBV10-3 few CAISGTGGTEAFF TGTGCCATCTCGGGGACAGGGGGCACTGAAGCTTTCTTT
TRBD1 TRBJ2-6 TRBV5-1 - CASRTGVMLGANVLTF TGCGCCAGCCGGACAGGGGTGATGCTTGGGGCCAACGTCCTGACTTTC
TRBD1 TRBJ1-1 TRBV24-1 few CATSDSGQGNAEAFF TGTGCCACCAGTGATTCGGGACAGGGTAACGCTGAAGCTTTCTTT
- TRBJ2-7 TRBV5-6 - CASRSTATYEQYF TGTGCCAGCAGGTCGACAGCAACCTACGAGCAGTACTTC
- TRBJ2-7 TRBV19 - CASSLQGSPSYEQYF TGTGCCAGTAGTTTACAGGGATCACCATCCTACGAGCAGTACTTC